The subject of this entry is one TCR beta chain. Its antigen remains unknown. In germline, CDR1 is MDHEN, CDR2 SYDVKM. CDR3 length equals 15 residues. V was trimmed by 5 bases and J by 0 bases, leaving 11 bases between them. Separate cDNA molecules each had unique molecular identifiers attached to them. Each CDR3 protein gets one entry after TCRdb re-called the 5' RACE reads with MiXCR. The table includes about 22,000 distinct CDR3 sequences, 3.5% to 4.5% detected once. This entry comes from a study of early T cells in non-severe SARS-CoV-2 infection. Study as a whole: With bulk RNA from unsorted whole blood as input, sequencing yielded unpaired chains. General study points: CD4 and private specificities were missed by VDJdb matching, which favored anti-spike CD8 responses.

The rearrangement uses TRBV28 and TRBJ2-4; D call uncertain. The TCR comes from an adult who was a healthcare worker with PCR-confirmed SARS-CoV-2 infection or an uninfected control (not recorded which). Material: whole blood. The CDR3 DNA reads TGTGCCAGCAGTCGCCCACGTCAAGCCAAAAACATTCAGTACTTC. Translated: CASSRPRQAKNIQYF.